The 24 T cell receptor beta chains in this list originate from one sample, sequenced in a study of cytomegalovirus exposure and HLA in healthy donors (dated by TCRdb to 2016 to 2017). The library was produced with the immunoSEQ multiplex PCR assay. The multiplex PCR relied on a mix of 60 forward primers for TCR Vbeta segments and 13 reverse primers for TCR Jbeta segments. TCRdb limited this immuneACCESS table to in-frame rearrangements with V and J called. A share of clones is missing; checked studies link under half to unresolved V genes, and the rest is unexplained. This sample gives about 160,000 clones in total; around four fifths of them show up just once. Around 2% of the sample lies in the top ten. Sequencing was carried out using PBMCs. The receptors were sampled from a man aged 18-30 years in good health and CMV-seronegative.

The V call is TRBV30, the J call TRBJ1-5, with 7 bases fitting TRBD1. V lost 6 bases, J lost 7 bases, and 9 bases stayed unmatched. The CDR3 has 13 residues. The germline V gene has CDR1 GTSNPN and CDR2 SVGIG (reference sequence). The CDR3 DNA is TGTGCCTGTTCTGTAGGGGGCGAACAGCCCCAGCATTTT. Amino acid sequence: CACSVGGEQPQHF.

This clone was seen only a few times. V and J are TRBV19 and TRBJ2-7; 8 bases fit TRBD1. There are 12 residues in the CDR3. V trimming: 6 bases; J trimming: 6 bases; junction bases outside the gene matches: 4. Germline values: CDR1 LNHDA, CDR2 SQIVND (reference sequence). CDR3 residues: CASRKDRGEQYF. The CDR3 coding sequence is TGTGCCAGTAGGAAAGACAGGGGCGAGCAGTACTTC.

CDR3 sequence (DNA): TGTGCCAGCCTCAGGGAGGGTTCACACGAGCAGTACTTC. Protein: CASLREGSHEQYF. This sequence joins TRBV6-6 and TRBJ2-7, with TRBD2 matching 7 bases. The CDR3 is 13 residues long. The germline V gene encodes CDR1 MNHNY and CDR2 SVGAGI (reference sequence). The J segment lost 5 bases and the V segment lost 8 bases, leaving 9 bases of the junction unmatched.

V usage is TRBV15 and J usage is TRBJ2-1; D not certain. This CDR3 spans 11 amino acids. Germline CDR1 reads LNHNV; CDR2 reads YYDKDF (reference sequence). Trimming shortened V by 1 base and J by 9 bases, and 4 bases separated the two germline ends. CDR3 loop: CATSRAGEQFF. Written as DNA, the CDR3 is TGTGCCACCAGCAGAGCAGGTGAGCAGTTCTTC. Drawing the rest from reference TRBV15 and TRBJ2-1, the complete variable domain is DAMVIQNPRYQVTQFGKPVTLSCSQTLNHNVMYWYQQKSSQAPKLLFHYYDKDFNNEADTPDNFQSRRPNTSFCFLDIRSPGLGDTAMYLCATSRAGEQFFGPGTRLTVL.

The V and J genes are TRBV28 and TRBJ1-1, with D maybe TRBD1 (6 bases). CDR1 and CDR2 from the germline V gene are MDHEN and SYDVKM. V lost 2 bases and J 1 base, leaving 14 bases between the germline ends. The CDR3 loop spans 16 amino acids. CDR3 DNA sequence: TGTGCCAGCAGTTTACCCGGGGGGGCGGGGAACACTGAAGCTTTCTTT. Its translation: CASSLPGGAGNTEAFF.

The chain couples TRBV6-1 to TRBJ2-7; 9 positions agree with TRBD2. Germline loops: CDR1 MNHNS, CDR2 SASEGT. CDR3 length: 15 amino acids. V lost 6 bases, J lost 3 bases, and 9 bases stayed unmatched. The CDR3 is CASSSFSGSYYEQYF. The CDR3 nucleotides read TGTGCCAGCAGCTCCTTTAGCGGGAGTTACTACGAGCAGTACTTC.

This clone was recorded a few times. V usage is TRBV27 and J usage is TRBJ2-1; 11 nucleotides match TRBD2. J lost 2 bases, V lost 3 bases, and 6 bases had no gene match. Per germline, CDR1 MNHEY and CDR2 SMNVEV (reference sequence). The CDR3 runs 17 residues. Here the CDR3 reads CASSFDSGRGPYNEQFF. Here the CDR3 DNA reads TGTGCCAGCAGTTTCGATAGCGGGAGGGGACCCTACAATGAGCAGTTCTTC.

CDR3 region: CASSENGSPGQPQHF. CDR3 in DNA: TGTGCCAGCAGTGAAAATGGCAGCCCGGGGCAGCCCCAGCATTTT. The chain has TRBV2 and TRBJ1-5; no reliable D call. CDR1 is SNHLY, CDR2 FYNNEI, per germline. The CDR3 spans 15 residues. V was cut by 2 bases and J by 7 bases, with 15 bases left in between.

This rearrangement joins TRBV4-1 to TRBJ2-7; 12 bases map to TRBD1. The V and J ends lost 6 bases and 3 bases, in that order; junction bases with no gene match: 6. The CDR3 contains 15 residues. Germline V lookup: CDR1 MGHRA, CDR2 YSYEKL. CDR3 nucleotides: TGCGCCAGCAGTTTGGGACAGGGGGCTTTCTACGAGCAGTACTTC. Amino acid sequence: CASSLGQGAFYEQYF.

CDR3 sequence (DNA): TGCGCCAGCAGCCCCAGGGGAGTCCCCTACGAGCAGTACTTC. Its protein is CASSPRGVPYEQYF. The V gene is TRBV4-1, the J gene TRBJ2-7, with D possibly TRBD1 on 6 matching bases. Germline loops: CDR1 MGHRA, CDR2 YSYEKL. V was trimmed by 4 bases and J by 2 bases, leaving 12 bases between them. The CDR3 is 14 residues long.

The chain couples TRBV10-3 to TRBJ2-3; 9 nucleotides agree with TRBD2. CDR1 and CDR2 (germline): ENHRY, SYGVKD. Trimming cost V 5 bases and J 0 bases; bases outside gene matches: 3. CDR3 size: 15 residues. The CDR3 is CAISITSGSTDTQYF. CDR3 nucleotides: TGTGCCATCAGTATTACTAGCGGGAGCACAGATACGCAGTATTTT.

V usage is TRBV9 and J usage is TRBJ2-7; perhaps TRBD1 as D (6 bases). This CDR3 has 15 amino acids. The germline V gene encodes CDR1 SGDLS and CDR2 YYNGEE. V was trimmed by 4 bases and J by 2 bases, leaving 16 bases between them. CDR3 sequence: CASSPQTGGPYEQYF. The CDR3 DNA sequence: TGTGCCAGCAGCCCCCAGACAGGTGGACCCTACGAGCAGTACTTC.

The chain employs TRBV5-1 and TRBJ2-5; perhaps TRBD1 as D (5 bases). CDR3 length: 14 residues. V dropped 0 bases and J dropped 2 bases, with 8 bases sitting between them. The germline CDR1 and CDR2 sequences are SGHRS and YFSETQ. The chain's CDR3 is CASSLGTFQETQYF. In DNA, the CDR3 is TGCGCCAGCAGCTTGGGGACATTTCAAGAGACCCAGTACTTC. The whole variable domain, remainder taken from reference TRBV5-1 and TRBJ2-5, is KAGVTQTPRYLIKTRGQQVTLSCSPISGHRSVSWYQQTPGQGLQFLFEYFSETQRNKGNFPGRFSGRQFSNSRSEMNVSTLELGDSALYLCASSLGTFQETQYFGPGTRLLVL.

This chain connects TRBV5-4 to TRBJ1-6; D may be TRBD1 (5 bases). The CDR3 is 14 residues long. Trimming shortened V by 7 bases and J by 6 bases, and 14 bases separated the two germline ends. The V gene's germline CDR1 is SGHNT and CDR2 YYREEE (reference sequence). The CDR3 here is CASAGGGRNSPLHF. For the CDR3, the DNA is TGTGCCAGCGCGGGGGGGGGACGTAATTCACCCCTCCACTTT.

This clone has just one count. CDR3 region: CASSTDWDNSPLHF. The CDR3 DNA reads as TGTGCCAGCAGCACTGACTGGGATAATTCACCCCTCCACTTT. The genes are TRBV7-9 and TRBJ1-6; D ambiguous. The CDR3 spans 14 residues. Germline lookup yields CDR1 SEHNR and CDR2 FQNEAQ (reference sequence). V was shortened by 5 bases and J by 5 bases, with 10 bases between the two germline ends.

The CDR3 loop reads CASSSLRVPQETQYF. DNA for the CDR3: TGTGCCAGCAGCTCCCTCAGGGTACCTCAAGAGACCCAGTACTTC. The genes are TRBV7-2 and TRBJ2-5; weak D call: TRBD1 (5 bases). Trimming cost V 4 bases and J 2 bases, with 14 bases left between them. The CDR3 is made up of 15 amino acids. Germline lookup yields CDR1 SGHTA and CDR2 FQGNSA.

The chain recombines TRBV28 with TRBJ1-6; D is unclear. Germline lookup yields CDR1 MDHEN and CDR2 SYDVKM. V was trimmed by 6 bases and J by 9 bases, leaving 15 bases between them. This CDR3 is 14 amino acids long. CDR3 region: CASRSGFPISPLHF. DNA of the CDR3: TGTGCCAGCAGATCAGGTTTCCCCATTTCACCCCTCCACTTT.

The rearrangement links TRBV28 to TRBJ2-7, with a weak D call TRBD2 (6 bases). V was shortened by 5 bases and J by 5 bases, with 22 bases between the two germline ends. This CDR3 is built from 16 residues. Germline V lookup: CDR1 MDHEN, CDR2 SYDVKM. The CDR3 DNA is TGTGCCAGCAGTCCCCCTGGAAAGGGCCGGGGGAACGAGCAGTACTTC. Translated, it gives CASSPPGKGRGNEQYF.

A few counts support this clone. The rearrangement joins TRBV18 to TRBJ1-1; 8 bases agree with TRBD1. The V and J ends lost 3 bases and 7 bases, in that order; junction bases with no gene match: 13. CDR1 is KGHSH, CDR2 LQKENI, per germline. CDR3 length: 16 amino acids. In nucleotides, the CDR3 is TGTGCCAGCTCACCGGGACAGGTACCTGGGTGGGATGAAGCTTTCTTT. Translated, it gives CASSPGQVPGWDEAFF.

CDR3 loop: CSAPEKRTGGNWATNEKLFF. The CDR3 DNA reads as TGCAGCGCTCCCGAAAAGCGGACAGGGGGCAATTGGGCAACTAATGAAAAACTGTTTTTT. J is TRBJ1-4 and V is TRBV29-1; 11 bases line up with TRBD1. Losses at the gene ends were 7 bases for V and 0 bases for J; bases not matched to a gene: 19. The CDR3 totals 20 residues. Germline loops: CDR1 SQVTM, CDR2 ANQGSEA.

The rearrangement links TRBV4-2 to TRBJ1-5; D remains unclear. The CDR3 contains 15 residues. The germline V and J ends were trimmed by 3 bases and 2 bases, with 11 bases remaining between them. Germline values: CDR1 LGHNA, CDR2 YNFKEQ. The DNA of the CDR3 is TGTGCCAGCAGCCACTTCGGGGAAGGCAATCAGCCCCAGCATTTT. Translating gives CASSHFGEGNQPQHF.

V gene TRBV28 combines with J gene TRBJ2-5; weak D call: TRBD2 (6 bases). The germline V gene has CDR1 MDHEN and CDR2 SYDVKM. The CDR3 contains 15 residues. V shed 8 bases and J shed 1 base, with 17 bases lying between them. CDR3 in DNA: TGTGCCAGCTCCAACCCCCGGGGGAGCCAAGAGACCCAGTACTTC. Translated: CASSNPRGSQETQYF.

Only a few counts were recorded for this clone. The rearrangement joins TRBV5-1 to TRBJ1-1; D might be TRBD1 (6 bases). Looked up from germline, CDR1 is SGHRS and CDR2 is YFSETQ. This CDR3 is 16 amino acids long. V lost 4 bases to trimming and J lost 4 bases, with 20 bases between them. DNA of the CDR3: TGCGCCAGCAGCCCGGGGGGGCCCAAGATAAGCACTGAAGCTTTCTTT. Amino acid sequence: CASSPGGPKISTEAFF.

The chain links TRBV7-3 to TRBJ1-1; D is ambiguous. The CDR3 runs to 14 residues. The V gene's germline CDR1 is SGHTA and CDR2 FQGTGA. Between the trimmed V and J ends, which lost 5 bases and 1 base, there was a span of 11 bases. This chain's CDR3 is CASSRLGQNTEAFF. The CDR3 DNA follows: TGTGCCAGCAGCCGTTTGGGCCAGAACACTGAAGCTTTCTTT.